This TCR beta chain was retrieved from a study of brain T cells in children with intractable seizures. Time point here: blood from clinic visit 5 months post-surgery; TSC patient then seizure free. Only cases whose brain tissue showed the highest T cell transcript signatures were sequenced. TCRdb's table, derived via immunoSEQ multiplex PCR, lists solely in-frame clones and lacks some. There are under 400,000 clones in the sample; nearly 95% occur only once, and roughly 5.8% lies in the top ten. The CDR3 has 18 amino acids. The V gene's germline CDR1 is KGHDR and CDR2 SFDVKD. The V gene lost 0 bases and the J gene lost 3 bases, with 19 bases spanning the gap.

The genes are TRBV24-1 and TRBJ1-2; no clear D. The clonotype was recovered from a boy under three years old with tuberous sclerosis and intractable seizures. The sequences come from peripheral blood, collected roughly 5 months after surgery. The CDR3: CATSDLLKGMQLDYGYTF. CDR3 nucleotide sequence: TGTGCCACCAGTGATTTGTTGAAGGGTATGCAATTGGACTATGGCTACACCTTC.